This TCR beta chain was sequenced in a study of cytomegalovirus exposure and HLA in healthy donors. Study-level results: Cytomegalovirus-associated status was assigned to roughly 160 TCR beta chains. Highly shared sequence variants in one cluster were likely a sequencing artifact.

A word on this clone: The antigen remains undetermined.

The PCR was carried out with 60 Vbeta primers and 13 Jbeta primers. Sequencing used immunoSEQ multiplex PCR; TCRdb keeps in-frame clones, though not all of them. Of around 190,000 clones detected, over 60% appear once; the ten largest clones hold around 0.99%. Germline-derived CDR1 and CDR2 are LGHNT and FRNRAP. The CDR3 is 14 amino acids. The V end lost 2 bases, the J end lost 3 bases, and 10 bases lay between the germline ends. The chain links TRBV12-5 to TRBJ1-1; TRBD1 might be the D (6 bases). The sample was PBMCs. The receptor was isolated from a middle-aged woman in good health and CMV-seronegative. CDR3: CASGLRGIYTEAFF. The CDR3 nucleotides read TGTGCTAGTGGTTTGAGGGGGATTTACACTGAAGCTTTCTTT. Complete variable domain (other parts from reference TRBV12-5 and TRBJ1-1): DARVTQTPRHKVTEMGQEVTMRCQPILGHNTVFWYRQTMMQGLELLAYFRNRAPLDDSGMPKDRFSAEMPDATLATLKIQPSEPRDSAVYFCASGLRGIYTEAFFGQGTRLTVV.